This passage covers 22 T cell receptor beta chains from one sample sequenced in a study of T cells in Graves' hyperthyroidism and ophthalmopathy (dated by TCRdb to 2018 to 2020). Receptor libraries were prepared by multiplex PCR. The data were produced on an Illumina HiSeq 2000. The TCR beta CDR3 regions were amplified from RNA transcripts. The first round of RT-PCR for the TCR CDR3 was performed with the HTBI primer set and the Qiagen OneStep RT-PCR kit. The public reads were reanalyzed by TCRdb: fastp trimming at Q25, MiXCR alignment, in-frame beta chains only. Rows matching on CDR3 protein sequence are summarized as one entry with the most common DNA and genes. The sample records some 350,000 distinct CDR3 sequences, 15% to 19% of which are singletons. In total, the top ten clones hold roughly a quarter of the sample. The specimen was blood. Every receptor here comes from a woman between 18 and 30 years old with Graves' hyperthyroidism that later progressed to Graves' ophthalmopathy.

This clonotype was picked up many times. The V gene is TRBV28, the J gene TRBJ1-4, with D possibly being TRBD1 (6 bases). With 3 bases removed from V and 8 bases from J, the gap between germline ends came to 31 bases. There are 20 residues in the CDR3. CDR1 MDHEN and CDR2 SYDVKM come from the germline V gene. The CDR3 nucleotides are TGTGCCAGCAGTTTTCCCCGCAAGACAGGTCCCGGGCAAGATGAGGAAAAACTGTTTTTT. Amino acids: CASSFPRKTGPGQDEEKLFF.

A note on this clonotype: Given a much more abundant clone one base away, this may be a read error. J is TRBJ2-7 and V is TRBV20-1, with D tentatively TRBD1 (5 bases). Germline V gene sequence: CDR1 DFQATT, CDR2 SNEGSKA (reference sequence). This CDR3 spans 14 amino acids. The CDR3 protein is CSARDRAGWYERYF. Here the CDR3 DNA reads TGCAGTGCTAGAGATCGGGCAGGGTGGTACGAGCGGTACTTC.

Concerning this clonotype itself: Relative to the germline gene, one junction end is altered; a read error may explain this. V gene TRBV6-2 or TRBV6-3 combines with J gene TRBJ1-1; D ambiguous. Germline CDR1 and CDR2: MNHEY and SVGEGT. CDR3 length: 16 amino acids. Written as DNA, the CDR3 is TGTGCCAGCAGTGACTCCAACATGGGATGGGTGGCTGAAGCTTTCTTT. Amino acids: CASSDSNMGWVAEAFF.

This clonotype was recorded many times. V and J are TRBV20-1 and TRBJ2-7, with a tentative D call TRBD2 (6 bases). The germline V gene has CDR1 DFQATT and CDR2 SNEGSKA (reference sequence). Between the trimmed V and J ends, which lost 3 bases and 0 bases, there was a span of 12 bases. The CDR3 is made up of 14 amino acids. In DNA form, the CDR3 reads TGCAGTGCTAGGGGGACTGTTAGCTCCTACGAGCAGTACTTC. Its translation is CSARGTVSSYEQYF.

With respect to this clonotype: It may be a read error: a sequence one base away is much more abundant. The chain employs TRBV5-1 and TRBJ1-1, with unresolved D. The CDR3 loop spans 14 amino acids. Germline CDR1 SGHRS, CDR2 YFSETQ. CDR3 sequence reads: CVSSLVSANTEAFF. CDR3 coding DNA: TGCGTCAGCAGCTTGGTGTCAGCGAACACTGAAGCTTTCTTT.

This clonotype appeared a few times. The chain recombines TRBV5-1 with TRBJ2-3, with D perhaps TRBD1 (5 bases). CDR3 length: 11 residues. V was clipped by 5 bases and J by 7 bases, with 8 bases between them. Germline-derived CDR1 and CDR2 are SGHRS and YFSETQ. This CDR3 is CASRGQYTQYF. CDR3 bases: TGCGCCAGCAGGGGGCAGTATACGCAGTATTTT.

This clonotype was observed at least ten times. CDR3 region: CASSSGGLTIDTQYF. The CDR3 DNA follows: TGCGCCAGCAGTTCGGGGGGACTGACTATTGATACGCAGTATTTT. The rearrangement joins TRBV5-1 to TRBJ2-3, with 7 bases that match TRBD2. The CDR3 length is 15 residues. Germline lookup yields CDR1 SGHRS and CDR2 YFSETQ. V shed 5 bases, J shed 6 bases, and the junction held 12 bases outside the gene matches.

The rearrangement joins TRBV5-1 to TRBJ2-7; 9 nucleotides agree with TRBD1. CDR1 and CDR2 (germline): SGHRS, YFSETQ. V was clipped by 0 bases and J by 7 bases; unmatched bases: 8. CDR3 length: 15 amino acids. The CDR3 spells CASSLAQGAKGEQYF. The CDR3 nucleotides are TGCGCCAGCAGCTTGGCACAGGGGGCGAAGGGGGAGCAGTACTTC.

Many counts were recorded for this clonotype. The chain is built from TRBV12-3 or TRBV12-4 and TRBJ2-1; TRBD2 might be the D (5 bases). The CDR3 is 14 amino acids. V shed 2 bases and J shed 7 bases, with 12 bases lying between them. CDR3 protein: CASSLTASKNEQFF. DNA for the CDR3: TGTGCCAGCAGTTTAACGGCTAGCAAGAATGAGCAGTTCTTC.

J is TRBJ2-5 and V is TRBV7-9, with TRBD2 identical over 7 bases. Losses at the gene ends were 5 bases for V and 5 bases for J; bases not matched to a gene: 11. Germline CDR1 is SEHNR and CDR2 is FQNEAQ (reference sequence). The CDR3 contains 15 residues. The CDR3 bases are TGTGCCAGCAGCGATGGCGCGGGGGAAGAGGAGACCCAGTACTTC. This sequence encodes CASSDGAGEEETQYF.

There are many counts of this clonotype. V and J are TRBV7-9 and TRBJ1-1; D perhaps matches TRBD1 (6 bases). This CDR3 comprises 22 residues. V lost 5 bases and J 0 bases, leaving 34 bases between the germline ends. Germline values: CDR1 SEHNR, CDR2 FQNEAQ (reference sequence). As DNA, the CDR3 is TGTGCCAGCAGCCACAATAAGGGACGGGAGTCGGGGACATTCAGGATGAACACTGAAGCTTTCTTT. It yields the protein CASSHNKGRESGTFRMNTEAFF.

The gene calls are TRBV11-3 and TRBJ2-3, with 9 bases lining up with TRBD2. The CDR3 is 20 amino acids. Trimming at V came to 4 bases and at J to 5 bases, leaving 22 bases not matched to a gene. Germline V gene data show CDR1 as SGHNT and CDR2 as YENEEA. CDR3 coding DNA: TGTGCCAGCAGCTCCGCGGTGATGGTAGCGGGAGAGGTGGGAGGAGATACGCAGTATTTT. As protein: CASSSAVMVAGEVGGDTQYF.

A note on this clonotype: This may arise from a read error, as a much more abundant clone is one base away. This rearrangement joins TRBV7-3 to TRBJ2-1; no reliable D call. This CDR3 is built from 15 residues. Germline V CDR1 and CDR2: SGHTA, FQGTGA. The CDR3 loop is CASSLGGVSYNQQFF. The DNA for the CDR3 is TGTGCCAGCAGCCTGGGTGGGGTCTCCTACAATCAGCAGTTCTTC.

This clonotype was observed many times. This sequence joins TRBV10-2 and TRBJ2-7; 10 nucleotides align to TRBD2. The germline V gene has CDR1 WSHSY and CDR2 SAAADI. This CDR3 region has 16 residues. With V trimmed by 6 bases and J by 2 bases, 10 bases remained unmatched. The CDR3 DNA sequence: TGCGCCAGCAGAGGAGCATCTAGCGGGAGCACCTACGAGCAGTACTTC. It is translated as CASRGASSGSTYEQYF.

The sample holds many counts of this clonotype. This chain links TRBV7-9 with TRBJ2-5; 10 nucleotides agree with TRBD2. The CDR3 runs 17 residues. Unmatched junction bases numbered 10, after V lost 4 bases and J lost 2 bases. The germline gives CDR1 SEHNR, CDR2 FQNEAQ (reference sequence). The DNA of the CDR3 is TGTGCCAGCAGCTACGAAGAGCGGGAGGGGGATCAAGAGACCCAGTACTTC. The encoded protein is CASSYEEREGDQETQYF.

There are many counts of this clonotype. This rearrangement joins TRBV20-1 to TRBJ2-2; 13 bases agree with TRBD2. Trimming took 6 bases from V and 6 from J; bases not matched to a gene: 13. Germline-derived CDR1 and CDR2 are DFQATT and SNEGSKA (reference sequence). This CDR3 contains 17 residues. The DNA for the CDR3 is TGCAGTGCCCACGAACTAGCGGGAGGGCCAGAATCCGGGGAGCTGTTTTTT. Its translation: CSAHELAGGPESGELFF.

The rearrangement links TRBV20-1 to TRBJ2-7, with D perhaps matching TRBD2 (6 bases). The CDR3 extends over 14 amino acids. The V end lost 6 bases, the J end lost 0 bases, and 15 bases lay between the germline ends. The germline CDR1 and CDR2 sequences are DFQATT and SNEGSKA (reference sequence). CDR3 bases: TGCAGTGCGCCCTTGGTGCGGGGCTCCTACGAGCAGTACTTC. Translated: CSAPLVRGSYEQYF.

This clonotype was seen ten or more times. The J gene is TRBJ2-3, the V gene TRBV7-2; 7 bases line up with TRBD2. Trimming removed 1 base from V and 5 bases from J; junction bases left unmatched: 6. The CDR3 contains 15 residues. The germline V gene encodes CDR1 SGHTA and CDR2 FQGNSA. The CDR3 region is CASSLVLREKDTQYF. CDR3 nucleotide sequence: TGTGCCAGCAGCTTAGTGTTGCGGGAGAAAGATACGCAGTATTTT.

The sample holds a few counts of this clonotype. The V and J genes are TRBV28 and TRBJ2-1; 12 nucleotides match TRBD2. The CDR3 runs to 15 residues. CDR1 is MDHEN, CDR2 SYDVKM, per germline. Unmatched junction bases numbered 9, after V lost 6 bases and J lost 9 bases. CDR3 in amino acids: CASRSSGRARGEQFF. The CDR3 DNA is TGTGCCAGCAGGTCTAGCGGGAGGGCTCGGGGTGAGCAGTTCTTC.

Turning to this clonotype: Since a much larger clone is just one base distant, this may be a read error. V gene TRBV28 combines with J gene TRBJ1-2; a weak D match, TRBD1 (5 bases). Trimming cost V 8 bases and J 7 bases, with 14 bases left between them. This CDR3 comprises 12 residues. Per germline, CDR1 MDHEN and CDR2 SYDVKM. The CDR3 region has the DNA TGTGCCAGCGATCCGGGGGGTGCTGGCTACACCTTC. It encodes CASDPGGAGYTF.

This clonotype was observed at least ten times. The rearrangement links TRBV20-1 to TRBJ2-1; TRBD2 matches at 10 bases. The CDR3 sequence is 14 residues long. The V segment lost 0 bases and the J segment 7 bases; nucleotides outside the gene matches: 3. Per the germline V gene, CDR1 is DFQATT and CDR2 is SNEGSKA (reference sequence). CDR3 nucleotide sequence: TGCAGTGCTAGAGAAGCGGGAGGGAATAATGAGCAGTTCTTC. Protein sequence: CSAREAGGNNEQFF.

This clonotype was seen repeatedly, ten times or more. CDR3 bases: TGTGCCAGCAGTTACTCTGGGGCCTCCTACAATGAGCAGTTCTTC. Its translation: CASSYSGASYNEQFF. This sequence joins TRBV6-5 and TRBJ2-1; D may be TRBD1 (5 bases). CDR1 is MNHEY and CDR2 is SVGAGI in the germline V gene. V lost 0 bases and J lost 0, with 6 bases in between. This CDR3 is built from 15 residues.